Included here is one T cell receptor beta chain sequence, with context. The data were taken from a study of blood T cell repertoires in COVID-19. Original handling: Amplification of reference gene primers provided the estimated nucleated cell counts. TCRdb's table, derived via immunoSEQ multiplex PCR, lists solely in-frame clones and lacks some. V and J calls and clone size are given by that table; D and trimming were obtained from the DNA. The repertoire holds 200,000 to 250,000 clones, around 80% seen once, with 5.5% in the top ten. With 8 bases clipped from V and 0 bases from J, the junction kept 17 bases outside the gene matches. There are 18 residues in the CDR3. Germline assignment: CDR1 MDHEN and CDR2 SYDVKM.

The receptor comes from a woman in her 70s with acute or convalescent COVID-19. The rearrangement uses TRBV28 and TRBJ2-7; TRBD2 matches 9 bases. Sequencing was performed on peripheral blood. The CDR3 region is CASSHRLAGNPSSYEQYF. DNA for the CDR3: TGTGCCAGCTCTCATAGGCTAGCGGGAAACCCATCCTCCTACGAGCAGTACTTC.